This T cell receptor (beta chain) was profiled in a study of shared clonotypes between healthy human individuals. Findings and caveats of the study: Collection of samples was limited to blood; tissue repertoires likely differ. In having few donors, the study represented limited genetic and exposure-history diversity. Sequencing depth was expected to affect clonotype sharing among donors.

On this clone: Its antigen is still unknown.

V gave up 5 bases and J gave up 5 bases, with 12 bases separating them. There are 14 residues in the CDR3. Germline V gives CDR1 MDHEN, CDR2 SYDVKM. CD4+ cells yielded CD45RA+ naive and CD45RA-negative memory subsets. TCRdb's copy holds only in-frame clones and misses some; the assay was immunoSEQ multiplex PCR. The data contain approximately 2,300,000 clones, 85% to 95% of them seen just once; the ten biggest clones take up 0.37%. This receptor was identified in a man in his late teens or twenties in good health. Some clones in this sample may be carry-over from other donors' samples. The chain has TRBV28 and TRBJ1-4; TRBD1 might be the D (6 bases). The sample taken for sequencing was naive CD4+ T cells from PBMCs. The subset was: CD45RA+ positively selected. CDR3 sequence reads: CASSPRTANEKLFF. For the CDR3, the DNA is TGTGCCAGCAGTCCGAGGACAGCCAATGAAAAACTGTTTTTT.